A single sample is the source of the 15 T cell receptor beta chains below, sequenced in a study of radiotherapy plus CTLA-4 blockade in lung cancer. Some clones are missing from TCRdb's copy, which holds only in-frame ones; the method was immunoSEQ multiplex PCR. The repertoire holds some 37,000 clones, about three quarters seen once, with under 10% in the top ten. The sample here was peripheral blood, taken from a patient treated with radiotherapy plus ipilimumab. The receptors were gathered from a human donor with non-small cell lung cancer who had stable disease on radiotherapy plus ipilimumab.

About this clone itself: The junction does not match germline at one end; this may be a read error. The CDR3 here is CASSSDRSGGYGQYF. CDR3 DNA: TGTGCCAGCAGCTCCGACAGGAGCGGGGGGTACGGGCAGTACTTC. This chain links TRBV7-6 with TRBJ2-7, with TRBD2 matching 9 bases. Germline CDR1 reads SGHVS; CDR2 reads FNYEAQ. This CDR3 spans 15 amino acids.

This rearrangement joins TRBV19 to TRBJ1-4, with D maybe TRBD1 (6 bases). Germline assignment: CDR1 LNHDA and CDR2 SQIVND (reference sequence). Trimming took 4 bases from V and 3 from J, leaving 12 bases between them. CDR3 length: 15 residues. This CDR3 is CASSTTDRPNEKLFF. In nucleotides, the CDR3 is TGTGCCAGTAGTACAACCGACAGGCCTAATGAAAAACTGTTTTTT.

The rearrangement joins TRBV15 to TRBJ1-4; 10 bases line up with TRBD1. The CDR3 runs to 16 residues. V lost 1 base and J lost 10; bases outside the gene matches: 9. The germline CDR1 and CDR2 sequences are LNHNV and YYDKDF (reference sequence). As DNA, the CDR3 is TGTGCCACCAGCAGAGCCGTCGGGACAGGGGCGGGAAAACTGTTTTTT. It is translated as CATSRAVGTGAGKLFF.

The DNA of the CDR3 is TGTGCCAGCAGTACGAGGGACGAGCAGTACTTC. Its protein product is CASSTRDEQYF. The chain couples TRBV2 to TRBJ2-7; D is perhaps TRBD2 (5 bases). Trimming left V 5 bases short and J 5 bases short, with 7 bases between. Germline V lookup: CDR1 SNHLY, CDR2 FYNNEI. CDR3 size: 11 residues.

Only a few counts were recorded for this clone. The genes are TRBV29-1 and TRBJ1-1; perhaps TRBD1 as D (5 bases). This CDR3 is built from 15 residues. Trimming removed 4 bases at V and 4 bases at J, with 19 bases between. Looked up from germline, CDR1 is SQVTM and CDR2 is ANQGSEA. CDR3 sequence reads: CSVAAGPKGGTEAFF. As DNA, the CDR3 is TGCAGCGTTGCGGCGGGACCGAAAGGCGGCACTGAAGCTTTCTTT.

The sample holds a few counts of this clone. The chain uses TRBV7-8 and TRBJ2-7; D call uncertain. The CDR3 covers 11 residues. CDR1 and CDR2 from the germline V gene are SGHVS and FQNEAQ. The V and J ends lost 6 bases and 3 bases respectively, with 6 bases between them. The CDR3 coding sequence is TGTGCCAGCAGTAATCTCTACGAGCAGTACGTC. Amino acid sequence: CASSNLYEQYV.

The chain couples TRBV9 to TRBJ1-2; no clear D gene. In germline, CDR1 is SGDLS, CDR2 YYNGEE. The CDR3 extends over 16 amino acids. The V end was cut by 0 bases, the J end by 4 bases, with 16 bases between. CDR3 sequence: CASSVEVYGSSYGYTF. The CDR3 nucleotides read TGTGCCAGCAGCGTAGAAGTCTATGGGTCCTCCTATGGCTACACCTTC.

This clone was seen a single time. This chain connects TRBV11-2 to TRBJ2-3; D not resolved. V lost 1 base, J lost 4 bases, and 9 bases lay in between. The CDR3 loop spans 14 amino acids. CDR1 is SGHAT and CDR2 is FQNNGV in the germline V gene. In nucleotides, the CDR3 is TGTGCCAGCAGCTTAGCTTACCCGGCAGATACGCAGTATTTT. Translated: CASSLAYPADTQYF.

This sequence joins TRBV6-1 and TRBJ1-5; D not resolved. Trimming left V 5 bases short and J 4 bases short, with 9 bases between. The CDR3 length is 13 residues. Germline CDR1 MNHNS, CDR2 SASEGT. DNA of the CDR3: TGTGCCAGCAGTTCTACTGAAAATCAGCCCCAGCATTTT. Translated, it gives CASSSTENQPQHF.

The chain carries TRBV6-5 and TRBJ1-4; D remains ambiguous. Trimming removed 5 bases at V and 2 bases at J, with 9 bases between. CDR3 size: 14 residues. Germline CDR1 and CDR2: MNHEY and SVGAGI. The chain's CDR3 is CASSEWQTNEKLFF. In DNA form, the CDR3 reads TGTGCCAGCAGTGAGTGGCAGACTAATGAAAAACTGTTTTTT.

The sample holds a few counts of this clone. The chain employs TRBV11-3 and TRBJ1-6, with a tentative D call TRBD1 (5 bases). From germline, CDR1 is SGHNT and CDR2 YENEEA. The CDR3 length is 14 residues. V was trimmed by 6 bases and J by 10 bases, leaving 16 bases between them. The chain's CDR3 is CASRLQGAGSPLHF. The CDR3 DNA is TGTGCCAGCAGGCTTCAGGGAGCAGGGTCACCCCTCCACTTT.

The rearrangement links TRBV2 to TRBJ1-5; 9 bases fit TRBD1. With V trimmed by 6 bases and J by 3 bases, 6 bases remained unmatched. The germline gives CDR1 SNHLY, CDR2 FYNNEI. The CDR3 totals 15 residues. CDR3 in amino acids: CASREDRGINQPQHF. The CDR3 coding sequence is TGTGCCAGCAGGGAGGACAGGGGTATCAATCAGCCCCAGCATTTT.

J is TRBJ2-3 and V is TRBV6-5; D is perhaps TRBD2 (6 bases). V dropped 5 bases and J dropped 2 bases, with 11 bases sitting between them. This CDR3 is 14 amino acids long. CDR1 is MNHEY and CDR2 is SVGAGI in the germline V gene. CDR3 sequence (DNA): TGTGCCAGCAGTCGCAGCGGGTTCACAGATACGCAGTATTTT. Its protein product is CASSRSGFTDTQYF.

The V and J genes are TRBV5-5 and TRBJ1-1, with 8 bases lining up with TRBD1. V trimming: 2 bases; J trimming: 4 bases; junction bases outside the gene matches: 1. Per the germline V gene, CDR1 is SGHKS and CDR2 is YYEKEE (reference sequence). The CDR3 has 13 amino acids. DNA of the CDR3: TGTGCCAGCAGCTTTCAGGGGGCCACTGAAGCTTTCTTT. It codes for CASSFQGATEAFF. The complete variable domain, with remaining parts taken from reference TRBV5-5 and TRBJ1-1, reads DAGVTQSPTHLIKTRGQQVTLRCSPISGHKSVSWYQQVLGQGPQFIFQYYEKEERGRGNFPDRFSARQFPNYSSELNVNALLLGDSALYLCASSFQGATEAFFGQGTRLTVV.

V usage is TRBV7-8 and J usage is TRBJ2-3, with D perhaps being TRBD1 or TRBD2 (6 bases each). CDR1 SGHVS and CDR2 FQNEAQ come from the germline V gene. The germline V and J ends were trimmed by 5 bases and 2 bases, with 17 bases remaining between them. The CDR3 spans 16 residues. The chain's CDR3 is CASSPVGGRITDTQYF. The CDR3, as DNA: TGTGCCAGCAGCCCTGTGGGGGGCCGGATCACAGATACGCAGTATTTT.